The entry that follows covers one T cell receptor (beta chain) sequence. Its antigen remains unidentified. Amplification of TCR alpha and beta CDR3 regions from RNA used iRepertoire nested multiplex PCR. Tissue mRNA or PBMC total RNA, about 85-400 ng, went into one-step reverse transcription and amplification. TCRdb re-derived calls from the multiplex PCR reads in MiXCR, one entry per CDR3 protein. The sample comprises about 130,000 distinct CDR3 sequences, more than 20% of which are singletons, and over 25% rests with the top ten. Germline CDR1 reads SGHAT; CDR2 reads FQNNGV. The CDR3 totals 15 residues. The V end was cut by 0 bases, the J end by 7 bases, with 13 bases between. This entry comes from a study of glioma-infiltrating T cells. Points from the study as a whole: Above-expected tissue-blood divergence occurred in all gliomas, most in low-grade ones. Very few CDR3 sequences were shared between tissue and blood.

The rearrangement uses TRBV11-2 and TRBJ1-5; D is unclear. The sequence was obtained from a human donor with low-grade glioma or glioblastoma, undergoing nonglioma brain surgery, or in good health (not recorded which). The sample taken for sequencing was glioma tissue, nonneoplastic brain tissue, or PBMCs (not recorded which). The CDR3 protein is CASSLDLGNQQPQHF. In nucleotides, the CDR3 is TGTGCCAGCAGCTTAGATTTGGGGAACCAGCAGCCCCAGCATTTT.